One T cell receptor beta chain is described in this entry. The data belong to a study of blood T cell repertoires in COVID-19. The wider study: From T cells, B-cell-depleted T cells, or PBMCs came the material, which was cDNA or gDNA.

Trimming shortened V by 0 bases and J by 4 bases, and 7 bases separated the two germline ends. Germline CDR1 and CDR2: SGHKS and YYEKEE (reference sequence). This CDR3 contains 13 residues. Per the original data handling: For nucleated cells, counts were estimated from reference gene primer amplification. The assay was immunoSEQ multiplex PCR, and TCRdb's table has in-frame clones only and misses some. The V and J calls and clone size are taken from that table; D and trimming were inferred from the DNA. This sample yields more than 85,000 clones, of which 85% are seen a single time; about 3.9% belongs to the top ten.

Sequencing was carried out using peripheral blood. The V and J genes are TRBV5-5 and TRBJ1-2, with D unclear. This clonotype was sampled from a man in his forties or fifties with acute or convalescent COVID-19. The CDR3: CASSLGLSYGYTF. DNA for the CDR3: TGTGCCAGCAGCTTGGGACTTAGCTATGGCTACACCTTC.